This passage covers 7 T cell receptor beta chains from one sample sequenced in a study of T cells in Graves' hyperthyroidism and ophthalmopathy. TCR beta CDR3 regions were amplified from RNA. The study used the HTBI primer set for a first-round RT-PCR of the TCR CDR3. TCRdb reprocessed the multiplex PCR reads with MiXCR, giving one entry per CDR3 protein. The sample includes fewer than 550,000 distinct CDR3 sequences, around 24% of them seen just once. Source material: blood. The receptor set was obtained from a woman aged 30 to 39 with Graves' ophthalmopathy.

The chain uses TRBV7-9 and TRBJ2-5; 7 nucleotides match TRBD2. Trimming removed 5 bases from V and 5 bases from J; junction bases left unmatched: 14. This CDR3 comprises 16 residues. Germline CDR1 is SEHNR and CDR2 is FQNEAQ (reference sequence). CDR3 sequence reads: CASSHDWALRGETQYF. CDR3 bases: TGTGCCAGCAGCCACGACTGGGCCTTGCGGGGGGAGACCCAGTACTTC.

This chain joins TRBV24-1 and TRBJ1-5; TRBD1 might be the D (5 bases). Germline-derived CDR1 and CDR2 are KGHDR and SFDVKD. The CDR3 is 15 amino acids. V lost 4 bases and J 3 bases, leaving 12 bases between the germline ends. The CDR3 DNA reads as TGTGCCACCAGTGAGGCCGGGACCAACAATCAGCCCCAGCATTTT. This translates into CATSEAGTNNQPQHF.

The V call is TRBV19, the J call TRBJ2-6; D remains unclear. V was clipped by 5 bases and J by 0 bases, with 8 bases between them. Germline CDR1 and CDR2: LNHDA and SQIVND (reference sequence). The CDR3 extends over 15 amino acids. The CDR3 reads CASSRVDSGANVLTF. The CDR3 nucleotides read TGTGCCAGTAGTCGCGTAGACTCTGGGGCCAACGTCCTGACTTTC.

This clonotype was picked up many times. The chain joins TRBV28 to TRBJ2-7, with D maybe TRBD2 (5 bases). V gave up 6 bases and J gave up 7 bases, with 13 bases separating them. The CDR3 spans 12 residues. Germline assignment: CDR1 MDHEN and CDR2 SYDVKM. As DNA, the CDR3 is TGTGCCAGCAGCCGCCCGGGGTGGGAGCAGTACTTC. Its translation is CASSRPGWEQYF. The full variable domain, with the rest looked up from reference TRBV28 and TRBJ2-7, is DVKVTQSSRYLVKRTGEKVFLECVQDMDHENMFWYRQDPGLGLRLIYFSYDVKMKEKGDIPEGYSVSREKKERFSLILESASTNQTSMYLCASSRPGWEQYFGPGTRLTVT.

The gene calls are TRBV30 and TRBJ2-7; TRBD1 might be the D (6 bases). The V end was cut by 7 bases, the J end by 0 bases, with 16 bases between. Germline CDR1 is GTSNPN and CDR2 is SVGIG (reference sequence). This CDR3 comprises 14 residues. CDR3 in DNA: TGTGCCTTGCTCCGGGACAAGAGCTCCTACGAGCAGTACTTC. Translated, it gives CALLRDKSSYEQYF.

This clonotype was counted ten times or more. V and J are TRBV5-5 and TRBJ1-1; D unclear. Germline assignment: CDR1 SGHKS and CDR2 YYEKEE (reference sequence). Trimming pared 6 bases from V and 1 base from J, leaving 4 bases between. The CDR3 is 11 residues long. The CDR3 bases are TGTGCCAGCACCAAGAACACTGAAGCTTTCTTT. As protein: CASTKNTEAFF. Together with reference TRBV5-5 and TRBJ1-1, the CDR3 gives the full variable domain: DAGVTQSPTHLIKTRGQQVTLRCSPISGHKSVSWYQQVLGQGPQFIFQYYEKEERGRGNFPDRFSARQFPNYSSELNVNALLLGDSALYLCASTKNTEAFFGQGTRLTVV.

This clonotype was seen many times. The chain carries TRBV12-3 or TRBV12-4 and TRBJ2-2; a weak D match, TRBD2 (6 bases). The CDR3 covers 12 residues. V gave up 6 bases and J gave up 14 bases, with 16 bases separating them. The CDR3 spells CASSPGGPFLFF. The CDR3 nucleotides are TGTGCCAGCAGCCCCGGGGGTCCGTTCCTGTTTTTT.